This entry lists 10 T cell receptor beta chains sequenced from one sample in a study of T-cell reconstitution after alpha-beta-depleted transplantation in children. Library preparation (for TCRbeta) was performed with unique molecular identifiers. TCRdb analysed the PCR reads with MiXCR anew, one entry per CDR3 protein. The sample has hundreds of thousands of distinct CDR3 sequences, more than 10% seen once. The input for sequencing was PBMCs from the stem cell graft donor, taken from the stem cell graft. Receptor source: a human donor who donated a stem cell graft to a child with acute lymphoblastic leukemia.

This clonotype was seen many times. The chain is built from TRBV12-3 or TRBV12-4 and TRBJ2-1; D is uncertain. CDR3 size: 13 residues. Trimming removed 3 bases from V and 5 bases from J, with 8 bases in between. The CDR3 sequence is CASSFVEDNEQFF. The CDR3 DNA follows: TGTGCCAGCAGTTTTGTCGAGGACAATGAGCAGTTCTTC.

In its sample, this clonotype was seen a few times. This chain joins TRBV7-3 and TRBJ2-7, with TRBD2 matching 10 bases. Trimming took 2 bases from V and 0 from J; bases not matched to a gene: 10. In germline, CDR1 is SGHTA, CDR2 FQGTGA. The CDR3 spans 18 residues. The CDR3 reads CASSLYGLAEVSSYEQYF. For the CDR3, the DNA is TGTGCCAGCAGCTTATATGGACTAGCGGAGGTTAGCTCCTACGAGCAGTACTTC.

At least ten counts were recorded for this clonotype. The chain links TRBV7-2 to TRBJ2-2; 9 nucleotides line up with TRBD2. The length of the CDR3 is 15 residues. Per the germline V gene, CDR1 is SGHTA and CDR2 is FQGNSA. V trimming: 5 bases; J trimming: 7 bases; junction bases outside the gene matches: 8. The chain's CDR3 is CASSPLAGEGGELFF. In DNA, the CDR3 is TGTGCCAGCAGCCCACTAGCGGGTGAGGGCGGGGAGCTGTTTTTT.

V usage is TRBV28 and J usage is TRBJ2-5; no firm D call. Trimming cost V 6 bases and J 3 bases, with 17 bases left between them. This CDR3 has 15 residues. Germline CDR1 is MDHEN and CDR2 is SYDVKM. Written as DNA, the CDR3 is TGTGCCAGCAGGACCTTCGGGCCCTCGAAAGAGACCCAGTACTTC. This encodes CASRTFGPSKETQYF.

There are many counts of this clonotype. The rearrangement links TRBV12-3 or TRBV12-4 to TRBJ1-2; D uncertain. The germline V and J ends were trimmed by 0 bases and 7 bases, with 9 bases remaining between them. CDR3 length equals 13 residues. The CDR3 DNA is TGTGCCAGCAGTTTAGCCGCCGGAGGTGGCTACACCTTC. It specifies CASSLAAGGGYTF.

This clonotype was counted many times. The chain combines TRBV7-2 with TRBJ2-3; possible D gene TRBD2, 5 bases. Germline-derived CDR1 and CDR2 are SGHTA and FQGNSA. CDR3 length equals 17 residues. Deletions cut 0 bases from V and 2 bases from J, with 15 bases between. This CDR3 is CASSLAGLSAPTDTQYF. CDR3 sequence (DNA): TGTGCCAGCAGCTTAGCTGGACTCTCGGCCCCCACAGATACGCAGTATTTT.

This clonotype was observed many times. The chain is built from TRBV10-3 and TRBJ2-3; D is unclear. The ends were cut back, 2 bases at V and 6 bases at J, with 3 bases in the middle. Per germline, CDR1 ENHRY and CDR2 SYGVKD. The length of the CDR3 is 11 residues. This CDR3 reads CAISEVDTQYF. Written as DNA, the CDR3 is TGTGCCATCAGTGAGGTGGATACGCAGTATTTT.

The chain employs TRBV29-1 and TRBJ1-4; D is perhaps TRBD1 (5 bases). Germline V gene lookup returns CDR1 SQVTM and CDR2 ANQGSEA. Trimming took off 4 bases at V and 8 bases at J, with 14 bases between the two ends. The CDR3 has 13 amino acids. As DNA, the CDR3 is TGCAGCGTTGGGGACCCTGGCGGCGAAAAACTGTTTTTT. It codes for CSVGDPGGEKLFF.

This clonotype was recorded at least ten times. This sequence joins TRBV12-3 or TRBV12-4 and TRBJ2-2; 7 nucleotides agree with TRBD2. There are 15 residues in the CDR3. V dropped 3 bases and J dropped 6; count of bases not matched to a gene: 7. The CDR3 nucleotides read TGTGCCAGCAGTTTTGGCGGGAGCTCACCCGGGGAGCTGTTTTTT. Protein sequence: CASSFGGSSPGELFF.

This clonotype showed up many times. The chain is built from TRBV7-2 and TRBJ2-7; 7 bases are a match to TRBD2. The CDR3 sequence is 11 residues long. Germline V gene data show CDR1 as SGHTA and CDR2 as FQGNSA. V gave up 6 bases and J gave up 6 bases; unmatched junction bases: 2. The CDR3 DNA reads TGTGCCAGCAGAAGGGAGGGCGAGCAGTACTTC. Translating gives CASRREGEQYF. Looking up the rest from reference TRBV7-2 and TRBJ2-7 gives the full variable domain: GAGVSQSPSNKVTEKGKDVELRCDPISGHTALYWYRQSLGQGLEFLIYFQGNSAPDKSGLPSDRFSAERTGGSVSTLTIQRTQQEDSAVYLCASRREGEQYFGPGTRLTVT.